The 17 T cell receptor beta chains given below trace back to one sample, sequenced in a study of blood T cell repertoires in COVID-19. Produced via immunoSEQ multiplex PCR; TCRdb's table is partial and in-frame only. The profile shows 390,000 or so clones, 90% of them singletons. Sequencing was carried out using peripheral blood. Receptors originate from a man aged 18 to 30 with active or convalescent COVID-19.

This clone occurred once. The J gene is TRBJ2-2, the V gene TRBV9; perhaps TRBD2 as D (6 bases). The CDR3 has 18 amino acids. V lost 0 bases and J lost 0, with 15 bases in between. The germline V gene encodes CDR1 SGDLS and CDR2 YYNGEE. CDR3 sequence reads: CASSVGRGIDANTGELFF. CDR3 DNA sequence: TGTGCCAGCAGCGTAGGGAGGGGCATCGACGCGAACACCGGGGAGCTGTTTTTT.

CDR3 protein: CASSSDRARGLFF. CDR3 coding DNA: TGTGCCAGCAGTTCCGACAGGGCCCGCGGACTGTTTTTT. The rearrangement links TRBV6-5 to TRBJ1-4, with 7 bases fitting TRBD1. The V gene's germline CDR1 is MNHEY and CDR2 SVGAGI. The CDR3 is made up of 13 amino acids. V shed 4 bases, J shed 13 bases, and the junction held 9 bases outside the gene matches.

The V and J genes are TRBV5-6 and TRBJ2-7; a possible D gene is TRBD1 (6 bases). The CDR3 is 16 amino acids. V shed 3 bases and J shed 4 bases, with 20 bases lying between them. Germline V gene lookup returns CDR1 SGHDT and CDR2 YYEEEE. The CDR3 nucleotides are TGTGCCAGCAGCTCCCTTATCACTGACAGGAGTTACGAGCAGTACTTC. Protein: CASSSLITDRSYEQYF.

V gene TRBV3-1 (or the pseudogene TRBV3-2) combines with J gene TRBJ2-7; 8 positions match TRBD1. The CDR3 is 15 residues long. CDR1 and CDR2 from the germline V gene are LGHDT and YNNKEL (reference sequence). The junction had 9 bases not matched to a gene; V was cut back by 4 bases and J by 4 bases. The CDR3 here is CASSPRTGFLYEQYF. CDR3 in DNA: TGTGCCAGCAGCCCTCGGACAGGGTTTTTGTACGAGCAGTACTTC.

V is TRBV28 and J is TRBJ1-5, with D possibly TRBD1 on 6 matching bases. With 6 bases removed from V and 0 bases from J, the gap between germline ends came to 15 bases. CDR3 length: 16 amino acids. The germline V gene has CDR1 MDHEN and CDR2 SYDVKM. The DNA of the CDR3 is TGTGCCAGCAGATCGAGGACAGATTATAGCAATCAGCCCCAGCATTTT. This encodes CASRSRTDYSNQPQHF.

The CDR3 DNA reads as TGTGCCAGCAGTTTGGAGGGGAGGGCTCAAGAGACCCAGTACTTC. Protein: CASSLEGRAQETQYF. This chain uses TRBV27 with TRBJ2-5; TRBD2 matches 7 bases. CDR3 length equals 15 residues. The V segment lost 3 bases and the J segment 2 bases; nucleotides outside the gene matches: 6. Germline loops: CDR1 MNHEY, CDR2 SMNVEV (reference sequence).

The CDR3 DNA reads TGTGCCAGCAGTCCCCACGGTGCAGGTGTTTCCAATGAGCAGTTCTTC. Protein product: CASSPHGAGVSNEQFF. The chain carries TRBV7-2 and TRBJ2-1; D remains unclear. The germline CDR1 and CDR2 sequences are SGHTA and FQGNSA. The CDR3 is 16 amino acids. V lost 6 bases and J lost 6, with 21 bases in between.

The CDR3 region has the DNA TGTGCCAGCAGTCTGAGCGGGAGGGCCGGTGGCGAGCAGTACTTC. Residues: CASSLSGRAGGEQYF. The J gene is TRBJ2-7, the V gene TRBV6-5, with 10 bases identical to TRBD2. Germline trimming cut 5 bases from V and 6 bases from J; bases unmatched to any gene: 10. This CDR3 spans 15 amino acids. Germline CDR1 is MNHEY and CDR2 is SVGAGI.

V usage is TRBV4-1 and J usage is TRBJ1-2; 8 nucleotides line up with TRBD1. The V gene's germline CDR1 is MGHRA and CDR2 YSYEKL. V gave up 0 bases and J gave up 8 bases; unmatched junction bases: 8. The CDR3 contains 15 residues. This chain's CDR3 is CASSQERGQGSGYTF. The CDR3 bases are TGCGCCAGCAGCCAAGAGAGAGGACAGGGCAGCGGCTACACCTTC.

This clone has just a few counts. The J gene is TRBJ1-2, the V gene TRBV19; TRBD1 matches 8 bases. In germline, CDR1 is LNHDA, CDR2 SQIVND (reference sequence). The CDR3 is 14 amino acids. V trimming: 5 bases; J trimming: 4 bases; junction bases outside the gene matches: 6. CDR3 region: CASSPDRGGYGYTF. The CDR3 bases are TGTGCCAGTAGTCCAGACAGGGGAGGCTATGGCTACACCTTC.

The chain recombines TRBV23-1 with TRBJ1-5; 8 bases align to TRBD1. TRBV23-1 is annotated as an ORF whose role is uncertain. This CDR3 has 15 amino acids. The V and J ends lost 10 bases and 6 bases, in that order; junction bases with no gene match: 14. The CDR3 DNA sequence: TGCGCCACCGATTCCCGACAGGGGCGGGGTCAGCCCCAGCATTTT. This sequence encodes CATDSRQGRGQPQHF.

The chain couples TRBV28 to TRBJ1-1; TRBD1 aligns across 8 bases. There are 18 residues in the CDR3. V lost 2 bases to trimming and J lost 3 bases; unmatched junction nucleotides: 14. From germline, CDR1 is MDHEN and CDR2 SYDVKM. The CDR3 DNA follows: TGTGCCAGCAGTTTACCCCTAGGTCCACAGGGGGATTACACTGAAGCTTTCTTT. This sequence encodes CASSLPLGPQGDYTEAFF.

The V and J genes are TRBV6-5 and TRBJ2-3; D possibly corresponds to TRBD1 (6 bases). CDR1 MNHEY and CDR2 SVGAGI come from the germline V gene. The CDR3 is 15 amino acids. V lost 2 bases, J lost 0 bases, and 9 bases lay in between. The CDR3 DNA is TGTGCCAGCAGTTACCAGGGGAGAAGCACAGATACGCAGTATTTT. Translating gives CASSYQGRSTDTQYF.

The J gene is TRBJ2-3, the V gene TRBV2; possibly TRBD2 for D (5 bases). The CDR3 length is 18 residues. V gave up 0 bases and J gave up 4 bases, with 20 bases separating them. Germline V gives CDR1 SNHLY, CDR2 FYNNEI. The CDR3 is CASSEAVLVPSSPDTQYF. The CDR3 nucleotides are TGTGCCAGCAGTGAAGCCGTCCTGGTCCCTAGCTCCCCAGATACGCAGTATTTT.

The V and J genes are TRBV7-9 and TRBJ2-3; 7 bases line up with TRBD2. CDR1 is SEHNR and CDR2 is FQNEAQ in the germline V gene (reference sequence). The ends lost 4 bases at V and 6 bases at J; junction bases unmatched: 7. CDR3 length: 14 amino acids. DNA of the CDR3: TGTGCCAGCAGCTGGGCGGGGGACCAGGATACGCAGTATTTT. Encoded protein: CASSWAGDQDTQYF.

V gene TRBV4-2 combines with J gene TRBJ1-1, with 7 bases lining up with TRBD1. With V trimmed by 5 bases and J by 4 bases, 10 bases remained unmatched. Germline V gene lookup returns CDR1 LGHNA and CDR2 YNFKEQ. This CDR3 contains 15 residues. The CDR3 DNA follows: TGTGCCAGCAGCAACCCGGGACAGATAGGCACTGAAGCTTTCTTT. As protein: CASSNPGQIGTEAFF.

In its sample, this clone was seen once. This chain connects TRBV6-2 or TRBV6-3 to TRBJ2-1, with 12 bases identical to TRBD1. Germline V CDR1 and CDR2: MNHEY, SVGEGT. This CDR3 has 15 amino acids. V was clipped by 5 bases and J by 9 bases; unmatched bases: 8. The CDR3 protein is CASSDPGQGAREQFF. CDR3 nucleotides: TGTGCCAGCAGTGATCCGGGACAGGGGGCGCGTGAGCAGTTCTTC.